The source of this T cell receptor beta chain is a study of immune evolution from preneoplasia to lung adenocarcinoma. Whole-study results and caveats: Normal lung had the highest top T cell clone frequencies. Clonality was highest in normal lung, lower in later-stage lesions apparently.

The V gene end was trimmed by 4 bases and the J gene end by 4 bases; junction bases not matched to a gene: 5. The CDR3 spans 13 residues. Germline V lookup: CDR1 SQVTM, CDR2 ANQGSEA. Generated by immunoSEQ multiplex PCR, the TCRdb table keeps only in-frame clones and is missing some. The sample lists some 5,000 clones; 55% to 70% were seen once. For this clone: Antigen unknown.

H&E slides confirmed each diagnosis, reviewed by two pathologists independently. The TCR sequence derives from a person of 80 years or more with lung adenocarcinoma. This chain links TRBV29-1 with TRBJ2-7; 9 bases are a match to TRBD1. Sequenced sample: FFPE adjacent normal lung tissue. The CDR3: CSVGRDRAYEQYF. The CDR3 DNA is TGCAGCGTTGGGAGGGACAGGGCGTACGAGCAGTACTTC.